This T cell receptor (beta chain) was captured by sequencing in a study of blood T cell repertoires in COVID-19 (dated by TCRdb to 2020 to 2021). For the study in its entirety: Samples from collaborators originated in the United States, Italy and Spain and spanned both the acute and convalescent phases of COVID-19. The prospective study material was composed of cDNA or gDNA derived from T cells, B-cell-depleted T cells, or PBMCs. The samples were drawn from the first 160 participants of the ongoing ImmuneRACE study and from 1,254 subjects provided by 6 global collaborators. Sample metadata almost always included a de-identified subject ID, COVID-19 status, age in years and sex. Deeply sampled blood TCRbeta repertoires from subjects exposed to, actively infected with, or recovered from COVID-19 were included in the dataset. Where HLA class I and class II types were available, the types were taken from metadata supplied by the sample provider, not from assay-based typing. The repertoires were released in a freely available public database meant as a resource for research on the immune response to SARS-CoV-2. What the study reported, not specific to this receptor: Clinical and demographic metadata were provided uncurated, with the amount varying by source and participant.

Concerning this clone itself: The antigen this receptor binds is unknown. No per-base quality is available; no much larger clone lies one base away.

Each collaborating institution followed its own protocols to collect whole blood in K2EDTA tubes. For TCRbeta analysis, collaborator samples were shipped as frozen whole blood, as isolated PBMCs, or as DNA extracted from either sample type. Trimming accounts for 4 bases at V and 6 bases at J, while the number of junction bases matched to no gene is 16. Spanning cysteine to phenylalanine, the CDR3 consists of 16 amino acids. CDR3 DNA only is kept here, 48 bases in frame from base 1. CDR1 and CDR2 are read off the germline V gene (reference sequence) as GTSNPN and SVGIG. TCRbeta CDR3 regions were amplified from genomic DNA using the immunoSEQ Assay, a bias-controlled multiplex PCR. The original pipeline was this. The number of nucleated cells in each sample was estimated from the amplification of reference gene primers within the assay. To quantify the absolute abundance of each unique TCRbeta CDR3 rearrangement, sequence reads were collapsed and filtered. Productive Simpson clonality was computed per sample as the square root of Simpson's diversity index over productive rearrangements. The table comes from immuneACCESS by way of TCRdb, which keeps in-frame sequences with V and J called. Part of the clones is missing from these tables; in studies checked, under half for an unresolved V gene and the rest for unknown reasons. V and J calls and clone size come straight from that table; D and trimming were deduced from the DNA. The sample has tens of thousands of clones on record, about 90% of them singletons. Jointly, the top ten make up approximately 2.5% of the sample.

This sequence was found in a man aged 45-65 years with active COVID-19. Sequencing used peripheral blood. In this chain, TRBV30 is recombined with TRBJ2-3, and TRBD2 matches 7 of the central bases. For the CDR3, the sequence is CAWTTLGAGDADTQYF. Here is the DNA: TGTGCCTGGACCACCCTCGGCGCGGGAGATGCGGATACGCAGTATTTT.